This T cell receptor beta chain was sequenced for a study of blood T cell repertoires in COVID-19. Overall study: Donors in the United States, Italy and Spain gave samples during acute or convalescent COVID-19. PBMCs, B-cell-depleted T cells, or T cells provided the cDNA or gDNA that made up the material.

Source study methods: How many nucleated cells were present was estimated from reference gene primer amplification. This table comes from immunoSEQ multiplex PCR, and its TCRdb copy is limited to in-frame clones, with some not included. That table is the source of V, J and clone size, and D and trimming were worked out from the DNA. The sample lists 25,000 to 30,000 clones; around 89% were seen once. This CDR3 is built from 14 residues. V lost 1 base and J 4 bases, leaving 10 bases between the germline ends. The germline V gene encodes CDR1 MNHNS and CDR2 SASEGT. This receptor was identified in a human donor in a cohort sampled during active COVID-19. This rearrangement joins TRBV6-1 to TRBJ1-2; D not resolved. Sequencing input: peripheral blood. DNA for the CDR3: TGTGCCAGCAGTGAAGACGGGAGCGTCTATGGCTACACCTTC. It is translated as CASSEDGSVYGYTF.